The 23 T cell receptor beta chains below were found in one sample sequenced in a study of cytomegalovirus exposure and HLA in healthy donors. Primers: 60 Vbeta forward and 13 Jbeta reverse. Clones were read by immunoSEQ multiplex PCR, and TCRdb kept only the in-frame ones, dropping some. The repertoire consists of about 90,000 clones, with around 66% occurring once and the leading ten covering 3.9%. Sequencing input: PBMCs. The receptors shown here come from a man in his thirties or forties in good health and CMV-seronegative.

This chain links TRBV4-1 with TRBJ1-5, with D possibly matching TRBD1 (5 bases). CDR1 and CDR2 from the germline V gene are MGHRA and YSYEKL. Trimming took off 0 bases at V and 0 bases at J, with 6 bases between the two ends. The CDR3 sequence is 15 residues long. For the CDR3, the DNA is TGCGCCAGCAGCCAAGACGGGGGTAGCAATCAGCCCCAGCATTTT. Amino acids: CASSQDGGSNQPQHF.

This clone was seen more than once but under ten times. V is TRBV20-1 and J is TRBJ1-1; D is unclear. The CDR3 extends over 11 amino acids. Germline V gene sequence: CDR1 DFQATT, CDR2 SNEGSKA (reference sequence). The ends were cut back, 6 bases at V and 4 bases at J, with 9 bases in the middle. The CDR3 spells CSAGSSTEAFF. The CDR3 DNA reads as TGCAGTGCCGGGAGTAGCACTGAAGCTTTCTTT.

This clone was picked up a small number of times. The rearrangement uses TRBV29-1 and TRBJ2-7; 7 bases match TRBD1. The V segment lost 0 bases and the J segment 3 bases; nucleotides outside the gene matches: 5. This CDR3 has 14 amino acids. CDR1 and CDR2 (germline): SQVTM, ANQGSEA. Here the CDR3 DNA reads TGCAGCGTTGAAGAACCGGGACAGTACTACGAGCAGTACTTC. This translates into CSVEEPGQYYEQYF.

The V call is TRBV9, the J call TRBJ1-1; no clear D. This CDR3 is 14 amino acids long. In germline, CDR1 is SGDLS, CDR2 YYNGEE. Trimming cost V 4 bases and J 2 bases, with 12 bases left between them. Written as DNA, the CDR3 is TGTGCCAGCAGCACGCGGGAGAGTAACACTGAAGCTTTCTTT. It specifies CASSTRESNTEAFF.

The genes are TRBV10-3 and TRBJ1-2; possible D gene TRBD1, 5 bases. There are 13 residues in the CDR3. The germline V gene encodes CDR1 ENHRY and CDR2 SYGVKD. V dropped 7 bases and J dropped 3 bases, with 12 bases sitting between them. Written as DNA, the CDR3 is TGTGCCATCACACCAGGGCAGGACTATGGCTACACCTTC. It is translated as CAITPGQDYGYTF.

The chain links TRBV6-6 to TRBJ2-7; D is perhaps TRBD1 (5 bases). Trimming left V 0 bases short and J 1 base short, with 10 bases between. This CDR3 spans 15 amino acids. Germline V CDR1 and CDR2: MNHNY, SVGAGI (reference sequence). In nucleotides, the CDR3 is TGTGCCAGCAGTTACTCGAGACCAGGGTCCTACGAGCAGTACTTC. Its protein is CASSYSRPGSYEQYF.

This chain connects TRBV11-2 to TRBJ1-1; the D is unclear. Germline V gene sequence: CDR1 SGHAT, CDR2 FQNNGV. V lost 3 bases, J lost 8 bases, and 10 bases lay in between. This CDR3 spans 12 amino acids. The CDR3 sequence: CASSFSPREAFF. The DNA of the CDR3 is TGTGCCAGCAGCTTCAGCCCTAGGGAAGCTTTCTTT.

The chain recombines TRBV7-2 with TRBJ2-7, with D possibly matching TRBD1 (6 bases). V was clipped by 6 bases and J by 2 bases, with 8 bases between them. This CDR3 spans 12 amino acids. The germline V gene has CDR1 SGHTA and CDR2 FQGNSA. For the CDR3, the DNA is TGTGCCAGCAGTCGGGACACCTACGAGCAGTACTTC. This codes for CASSRDTYEQYF.

The chain links TRBV7-6 to TRBJ1-4; D unresolved. This CDR3 has 13 residues. Trimming pared 1 base from V and 7 bases from J, leaving 7 bases between. Germline V gene lookup returns CDR1 SGHVS and CDR2 FNYEAQ. The CDR3 DNA follows: TGTGCCAGCAGCTTAGTCGGGAGTGAAAAACTGTTTTTT. Its translation is CASSLVGSEKLFF.

V gene TRBV4-1 combines with J gene TRBJ2-5; possible D gene TRBD2, 7 bases. CDR1 and CDR2 (germline): MGHRA, YSYEKL. Trimming left V 3 bases short and J 9 bases short, with 11 bases between. CDR3 length: 12 residues. As DNA, the CDR3 is TGCGCCAGCAGCCAGGGAGGGGGTGCCCAGTACTTC. As protein: CASSQGGGAQYF.

The V call is TRBV5-4, the J call TRBJ1-1, with a tentative D call TRBD1 (5 bases). Trimming shortened V by 0 bases and J by 0 bases, and 6 bases separated the two germline ends. The CDR3 runs to 14 residues. Germline V gene data show CDR1 as SGHNT and CDR2 as YYREEE (reference sequence). Written as DNA, the CDR3 is TGTGCCAGCAGCTTGGTAGGGGTGAACACTGAAGCTTTCTTT. It codes for CASSLVGVNTEAFF.

This clone was observed a few times. The rearrangement joins TRBV28 to TRBJ2-1; TRBD2 might be the D (5 bases). The CDR3 totals 14 residues. Trimming removed 2 bases at V and 2 bases at J, with 7 bases between. CDR1 and CDR2 from the germline V gene are MDHEN and SYDVKM. The CDR3 reads CASSLPGTYNEQFF. CDR3 sequence (DNA): TGTGCCAGCAGTTTACCGGGGACCTACAATGAGCAGTTCTTC.

V is TRBV25-1 and J is TRBJ2-7; 14 bases align to TRBD2. Trimming took 1 base from V and 3 from J; bases not matched to a gene: 8. The germline gives CDR1 MGHDK, CDR2 SYGVNS. CDR3 size: 18 residues. The CDR3 DNA reads TGTGCCAGCAGTGAATCGCTGGGACTAGCGGGAGTCAGCTACGAGCAGTACTTC. This sequence encodes CASSESLGLAGVSYEQYF.

The chain links TRBV25-1 to TRBJ1-5; the D gene is possibly TRBD1 (6 bases). From germline, CDR1 is MGHDK and CDR2 SYGVNS. The CDR3 spans 15 residues. Trimming shortened V by 6 bases and J by 3 bases, and 15 bases separated the two germline ends. In DNA form, the CDR3 reads TGTGCCAGCAGACCCGGGGACACCACCAATCAGCCCCAGCATTTT. Amino acid sequence: CASRPGDTTNQPQHF.

This clone has just a few counts. V and J are TRBV18 and TRBJ2-2, with TRBD1 identical over 8 bases. The CDR3 contains 16 residues. V lost 3 bases to trimming and J lost 6 bases; unmatched junction nucleotides: 9. CDR1 KGHSH and CDR2 LQKENI come from the germline V gene. DNA of the CDR3: TGTGCCAGCTCACCCCGGACAGGGAATAACGCCGGGGAGCTGTTTTTT. Its protein product is CASSPRTGNNAGELFF. The whole variable domain, remainder taken from reference TRBV18 and TRBJ2-2, is NAGVMQNPRHLVRRRGQEARLRCSPMKGHSHVYWYRQLPEEGLKFMVYLQKENIIDESGMPKERFSAEFPKEGPSILRIQQVVRGDSAAYFCASSPRTGNNAGELFFGEGSRLTVL.

This clone is a singleton in its sample. V and J are TRBV5-1 and TRBJ1-2; the D gene is possibly TRBD1 (5 bases). The CDR3 consists of 14 residues. CDR1 and CDR2 (germline): SGHRS, YFSETQ. The ends were cut back, 0 bases at V and 5 bases at J, with 11 bases in the middle. CDR3 DNA: TGCGCCAGCAGCTTGGCGGGGACTGAATATGGCTACACCTTC. Amino acid sequence: CASSLAGTEYGYTF.

This clone was seen a few times. V and J are TRBV28 and TRBJ2-7, with 12 bases that match TRBD2. V shed 2 bases and J 4 bases; nucleotides not matched to a gene: 3. This CDR3 has 15 amino acids. From germline, CDR1 is MDHEN and CDR2 SYDVKM. The CDR3 nucleotides read TGTGCCAGCAGTTTACCTAGCGGGAGGGTATACGAGCAGTACTTC. Amino acid sequence: CASSLPSGRVYEQYF.

This chain links TRBV28 with TRBJ2-1; 9 bases agree with TRBD1. Germline V gene sequence: CDR1 MDHEN, CDR2 SYDVKM. The CDR3 sequence is 16 residues long. J gave up 2 bases and V 6 bases, and 8 bases lay outside the gene matches. The CDR3 DNA is TGTGCCAGCAGCGGATCGGGACAGGGTGCCTACAATGAGCAGTTCTTC. Its protein product is CASSGSGQGAYNEQFF.

The CDR3 loop is CASSGTSDVYEQYF. Here the CDR3 DNA reads TGTGCCAGCAGCGGGACTAGCGATGTTTACGAGCAGTACTTC. The V call is TRBV6-1, the J call TRBJ2-7, with 10 bases identical to TRBD2. This CDR3 has 14 residues. CDR1 MNHNS and CDR2 SASEGT come from the germline V gene. V trimming: 6 bases; J trimming: 4 bases; junction bases outside the gene matches: 6.

The rearrangement joins TRBV6-5 to TRBJ2-7, with a weak D call TRBD2 (5 bases). V was trimmed by 7 bases and J by 3 bases, leaving 10 bases between them. The CDR3 runs to 12 residues. CDR1 and CDR2 (germline): MNHEY, SVGAGI. DNA of the CDR3: TGTGCCAGCAAGAACGGAGGCTACGAGCAGTACTTC. This sequence encodes CASKNGGYEQYF.

The rearrangement joins TRBV6-5 to TRBJ1-5; D not resolved. Trimming shortened V by 4 bases and J by 4 bases, and 8 bases separated the two germline ends. The CDR3 has 13 residues. Germline V gene data show CDR1 as MNHEY and CDR2 as SVGAGI. CDR3 DNA: TGTGCCAGCAGTTCAAGGCGGAATCAGCCCCAGCATTTT. This codes for CASSSRRNQPQHF.

The genes are TRBV4-2 and TRBJ1-2; D call uncertain. The CDR3 is 12 amino acids. Germline V gene lookup returns CDR1 LGHNA and CDR2 YNFKEQ. Trimming removed 3 bases at V and 8 bases at J, with 10 bases between. In nucleotides, the CDR3 is TGTGCCAGCAGCCAGGAACGGGTCGGCTACACCTTC. This encodes CASSQERVGYTF.

The rearrangement uses TRBV6-1 and TRBJ2-1; the D gene is possibly TRBD1 (6 bases). V was pared by 0 bases and J by 7 bases, with 16 bases between. Germline lookup yields CDR1 MNHNS and CDR2 SASEGT. CDR3 length equals 16 residues. The DNA of the CDR3 is TGTGCCAGCAGTGAAGCCAACAGGGCAGCCAGGAATGAGCAGTTCTTC. Its translation: CASSEANRAARNEQFF.